One sample yielded the 27 T cell receptor beta chains listed below, sequenced in a study of PD-L1 blockade in urothelial cancer. Indicated time point: pretreatment peripheral blood. Profiling relied on immunoSEQ multiplex PCR, and the TCRdb table lists in-frame clones only, not all of them. The profile covers 65,000 to 80,000 clones, with roughly 90% appearing a single time and 4.5% taken by the ten largest. Here the sequenced sample was PBMCs, taken around atezolizumab (anti-PD-L1) treatment. Source of these receptors: an older man with urothelial cancer.

V usage is TRBV25-1 and J usage is TRBJ2-7; 9 nucleotides line up with TRBD2. This CDR3 spans 14 amino acids. V lost 3 bases, J lost 4 bases, and 4 bases stayed unmatched. Per the germline V gene, CDR1 is MGHDK and CDR2 is SYGVNS. The CDR3 protein is CASSDSGRSYEQYF. The CDR3 nucleotides read TGTGCCAGCAGTGATAGCGGGAGATCTTACGAGCAGTACTTC.

V and J are TRBV7-9 and TRBJ1-2; TRBD1 aligns across 9 bases. Germline CDR1 SEHNR, CDR2 FQNEAQ (reference sequence). CDR3 length: 16 amino acids. V trimming: 5 bases; J trimming: 6 bases; junction bases outside the gene matches: 13. The CDR3 loop reads CASSTTEGQGINGYTF. The CDR3, as DNA: TGTGCCAGCAGCACGACGGAGGGACAGGGCATCAATGGCTACACCTTC.

This chain uses TRBV11-2 with TRBJ2-3, with D uncertain. Germline assignment: CDR1 SGHAT and CDR2 FQNNGV. The CDR3 extends over 14 amino acids. V was pared by 6 bases and J by 3 bases, with 13 bases between. CDR3 in DNA: TGTGCCAGCAGTCTAGATTTTGGGACAGATACGCAGTATTTT. The encoded protein is CASSLDFGTDTQYF.

The CDR3 DNA sequence: TGTGCCAGCAGCTTGGCGGGAGGGCCTACAGATACGCAGTATTTT. Translated, it gives CASSLAGGPTDTQYF. The chain carries TRBV7-6 and TRBJ2-3; TRBD2 matches 9 bases. The CDR3 consists of 15 residues. Germline V CDR1 and CDR2: SGHVS, FNYEAQ. Germline trimming cut 3 bases from V and 3 bases from J; bases unmatched to any gene: 4.

This clone was counted a single time. This chain connects TRBV6-5 to TRBJ1-5; no clear D. The germline gives CDR1 MNHEY, CDR2 SVGAGI. The CDR3 has 15 amino acids. The germline V and J ends were trimmed by 2 bases and 4 bases, with 12 bases remaining between them. The CDR3 nucleotides read TGTGCCAGCAGTTACAAGAGGACTGCTAATCAGCCCCAGCATTTT. It translates to CASSYKRTANQPQHF.

The chain couples TRBV6-6 to TRBJ1-2, with 8 bases identical to TRBD1. The CDR3 is 12 residues long. Trimming cost V 6 bases and J 7 bases; bases outside gene matches: 4. Germline V gene sequence: CDR1 MNHNY, CDR2 SVGAGI (reference sequence). CDR3 DNA sequence: TGTGCCAGCAGCGGACAGGGAGGTGGCTACACCTTC. It encodes CASSGQGGGYTF.

This chain links TRBV18 with TRBJ1-5; 7 bases line up with TRBD1. Germline CDR1 reads KGHSH; CDR2 reads LQKENI. Trimming at V came to 5 bases and at J to 2 bases, leaving 9 bases not matched to a gene. There are 16 residues in the CDR3. This CDR3 is CASSVSTGIGNQPQHF. CDR3 DNA: TGTGCCAGCTCAGTATCGACAGGGATTGGCAATCAGCCCCAGCATTTT.

This sequence joins TRBV6-6 and TRBJ2-7; TRBD2 agrees at 9 bases. CDR3 length: 15 residues. The V gene's germline CDR1 is MNHNY and CDR2 SVGAGI (reference sequence). V lost 5 bases, J lost 3 bases, and 8 bases stayed unmatched. The CDR3 DNA sequence: TGTGCCAGCAGTCCCCTAGCGGGACCTTTCTACGAGCAGTACTTC. This sequence encodes CASSPLAGPFYEQYF.

Points on this clone: Mismatch with germline at one junction end may stem from a read error. The CDR3 coding sequence is TGTGCCAGCAGTACCCGTGGGAGGGTCTCCAATGAGCAGTTCTTC. It is translated as CASSTRGRVSNEQFF. This chain links TRBV19 with TRBJ2-1, with 7 nucleotides matching TRBD2. Germline V gene sequence: CDR1 LNHDA, CDR2 SQIVND (reference sequence). The CDR3 totals 15 residues.

The rearrangement uses TRBV6-5 and TRBJ2-2, with 7 bases fitting TRBD2. Germline CDR1 and CDR2: MNHEY and SVGAGI. With 4 bases clipped from V and 6 bases from J, the junction kept 8 bases outside the gene matches. The CDR3 is made up of 15 amino acids. The CDR3 nucleotides read TGTGCCAGCAGTTGGGCTAGCGGAAGGTCCGGGGAGCTGTTTTTT. Its protein is CASSWASGRSGELFF.

V usage is TRBV28 and J usage is TRBJ1-1, with TRBD1 matching 12 bases. Per the germline V gene, CDR1 is MDHEN and CDR2 is SYDVKM. V was clipped by 6 bases and J by 6 bases; unmatched bases: 17. The CDR3 covers 18 residues. Here the CDR3 DNA reads TGTGCCAGCAGGTCCACGTGGGGACAGGGGGCCCCGGGGTCTGAAGCTTTCTTT. This sequence encodes CASRSTWGQGAPGSEAFF.

The chain has TRBV5-1 and TRBJ2-3, with 10 bases lining up with TRBD2. CDR3 length: 16 residues. V was clipped by 0 bases and J by 4 bases; unmatched bases: 5. The V gene's germline CDR1 is SGHRS and CDR2 YFSETQ. The CDR3 loop is CASSLAGTSDPDTQYF. CDR3 bases: TGCGCCAGCAGCTTGGCCGGGACTAGCGACCCAGATACGCAGTATTTT.

This chain joins TRBV5-4 and TRBJ2-7; 8 positions agree with TRBD2. Germline loops: CDR1 SGHNT, CDR2 YYREEE (reference sequence). The CDR3 consists of 15 residues. Trimming cost V 4 bases and J 5 bases; bases outside gene matches: 11. CDR3 residues: CASSRGGPSPNEQYF. DNA for the CDR3: TGTGCCAGCAGCCGGGGGGGACCTTCTCCTAACGAGCAGTACTTC.

The chain has TRBV19 and TRBJ2-3, with D possibly matching TRBD1 (6 bases). Germline assignment: CDR1 LNHDA and CDR2 SQIVND (reference sequence). V was cut by 4 bases and J by 2 bases, with 13 bases left in between. CDR3 length equals 15 residues. CDR3 DNA sequence: TGTGCCAGTAGTAGTGCGGCAGGGGCCACAGATACGCAGTATTTT. Its protein is CASSSAAGATDTQYF.

This chain joins TRBV7-2 and TRBJ1-1; D unresolved. Germline loops: CDR1 SGHTA, CDR2 FQGNSA. CDR3 length: 13 amino acids. V was shortened by 3 bases and J by 6 bases, with 11 bases between the two germline ends. The CDR3 protein is CASSFAGNPEAFF. In DNA, the CDR3 is TGTGCCAGCAGCTTTGCGGGCAACCCTGAAGCTTTCTTT.

The chain combines TRBV10-3 with TRBJ2-3; 7 bases fit TRBD2. Germline CDR1 and CDR2: ENHRY and SYGVKD. This CDR3 spans 16 amino acids. V lost 0 bases to trimming and J lost 5 bases; unmatched junction nucleotides: 8. The CDR3 reads CAISESLAGVKDTQYF. The CDR3 DNA reads as TGTGCCATCAGTGAGTCGTTGGCGGGAGTTAAAGATACGCAGTATTTT.

This sequence joins TRBV5-1 and TRBJ2-7; D gene ambiguous. V was pared by 0 bases and J by 3 bases, with 16 bases between. This CDR3 has 16 amino acids. Germline CDR1 SGHRS, CDR2 YFSETQ. The CDR3 protein is CASSLEPYLKNYEQYF. The CDR3 bases are TGCGCCAGCAGCTTGGAGCCCTACCTAAAAAACTACGAGCAGTACTTC. Full variable domain (rest looked up from reference TRBV5-1 and TRBJ2-7): KAGVTQTPRYLIKTRGQQVTLSCSPISGHRSVSWYQQTPGQGLQFLFEYFSETQRNKGNFPGRFSGRQFSNSRSEMNVSTLELGDSALYLCASSLEPYLKNYEQYFGPGTRLTVT.

The V call is TRBV6-5, the J call TRBJ2-1; D is possibly TRBD1 (5 bases). CDR1 and CDR2 (germline): MNHEY, SVGAGI. Trimming stripped 6 bases from V and 14 bases from J, with 17 bases between. The CDR3 is 12 amino acids. CDR3 DNA sequence: TGTGCCAGCAGCAATTACGGCACCAGGGAGTTCTTC. Translated: CASSNYGTREFF.

The CDR3 loop reads CASSYSAGSSYNEQFF. CDR3 in DNA: TGTGCCAGCAGTTACTCGGCCGGGAGCTCCTACAATGAGCAGTTCTTC. This rearrangement joins TRBV6-5 to TRBJ2-1; TRBD2 might be the D (6 bases). CDR3 length: 16 residues. Germline V gene data show CDR1 as MNHEY and CDR2 as SVGAGI. Trimming shortened V by 0 bases and J by 0 bases, and 9 bases separated the two germline ends.

This sequence joins TRBV5-1 and TRBJ2-3; 8 bases map to TRBD2. The V gene end was trimmed by 5 bases and the J gene end by 2 bases; junction bases not matched to a gene: 16. The CDR3 is made up of 18 amino acids. From germline, CDR1 is SGHRS and CDR2 YFSETQ. The CDR3 coding sequence is TGCGCCAGCAGACCCAGTTCCTGGACTAGCACCAACACAGATACGCAGTATTTT. Its translation is CASRPSSWTSTNTDTQYF. Full variable domain (remainder filled in from reference TRBV5-1 and TRBJ2-3): KAGVTQTPRYLIKTRGQQVTLSCSPISGHRSVSWYQQTPGQGLQFLFEYFSETQRNKGNFPGRFSGRQFSNSRSEMNVSTLELGDSALYLCASRPSSWTSTNTDTQYFGPGTRLTVL.

The chain has TRBV28 and TRBJ2-7, with 7 bases aligning to TRBD1. Losses at the gene ends were 5 bases for V and 2 bases for J; bases not matched to a gene: 6. This CDR3 has 14 amino acids. The germline V gene encodes CDR1 MDHEN and CDR2 SYDVKM. The CDR3 protein is CASSPGQVPYEQYF. CDR3 nucleotides: TGTGCCAGCAGTCCCGGACAGGTTCCCTACGAGCAGTACTTC.

The genes are TRBV29-1 and TRBJ1-2; TRBD1 aligns across 7 bases. The germline V gene encodes CDR1 SQVTM and CDR2 ANQGSEA. V shed 6 bases, J shed 8 bases, and the junction held 6 bases outside the gene matches. The CDR3 contains 11 residues. CDR3 DNA sequence: TGCAGCGTGAGGGGGCAGTCCGGCTACACCTTC. Protein product: CSVRGQSGYTF. Combining the CDR3 with reference TRBV29-1 and TRBJ1-2 gives the whole variable domain SAVISQKPSRDICQRGTSLTIQCQVDSQVTMMFWYRQQPGQSLTLIATANQGSEATYESGFVIDKFPISRPNLTFSTLTVSNMSPEDSSIYLCSVRGQSGYTFGSGTRLTVV.

This rearrangement joins TRBV7-9 to TRBJ2-1, with D perhaps matching TRBD2 (6 bases). The germline V gene encodes CDR1 SEHNR and CDR2 FQNEAQ (reference sequence). V was shortened by 1 base and J by 5 bases, with 9 bases between the two germline ends. This CDR3 region has 14 residues. The CDR3 DNA reads as TGTGCCAGCAGCTTAGGCCTAGCGAACAATGAGCAGTTCTTC. Amino acid sequence: CASSLGLANNEQFF.

This rearrangement joins TRBV19 to TRBJ2-1, with TRBD2 as a possible D gene (6 bases). The CDR3 has 11 amino acids. The germline CDR1 and CDR2 sequences are LNHDA and SQIVND (reference sequence). V lost 7 bases and J lost 7, with 8 bases in between. In DNA, the CDR3 is TGTGCCAGTACTAGCGAGAATGAGCAGTTCTTC. Translating gives CASTSENEQFF.

This clone was detected once. The chain's CDR3 is CASSPLGQISTDTQYF. The CDR3 coding sequence is TGTGCCAGCTCACCACTGGGCCAAATTAGCACAGATACGCAGTATTTT. The rearrangement links TRBV18 to TRBJ2-3, with D unresolved. The germline V gene has CDR1 KGHSH and CDR2 LQKENI. The V and J ends lost 1 base and 0 bases respectively, with 11 bases between them. The CDR3 is 16 amino acids. The variable domain in full, completed from reference TRBV18 and TRBJ2-3, reads NAGVMQNPRHLVRRRGQEARLRCSPMKGHSHVYWYRQLPEEGLKFMVYLQKENIIDESGMPKERFSAEFPKEGPSILRIQQVVRGDSAAYFCASSPLGQISTDTQYFGPGTRLTVL.

The chain couples TRBV21-1 to TRBJ2-5; the table calls TRBD2, which could not be checked here. TRBV21-1 is a listed pseudogene. The CDR3 has 16 amino acids. The CDR3, as DNA: TGTGCCAGCAGATGCCCGGGACTGAAATTCCAAGAGACCCAGTACTTC. Translating it yields CASRCPGLKFQETQYF.

The CDR3 DNA reads TGTGCCAGCAGTTCCGCGACAGGCCGGAATGAGCAGTACTTC. The encoded protein is CASSSATGRNEQYF. The chain couples TRBV28 to TRBJ2-7; possibly TRBD1 for D (6 bases). Germline V lookup: CDR1 MDHEN, CDR2 SYDVKM. V was shortened by 4 bases and J by 7 bases, with 17 bases between the two germline ends. The CDR3 length is 14 residues.